The 5 T cell receptor beta chains below come from one sample, sequenced in a study of patients and donors after allogeneic stem cell transplantation (dated by TCRdb to the early 2020s). Library construction relied on RT-PCR. The sample was run on a NextSeq 550. In-frame beta chains were kept once TCRdb had trimmed the public reads at Q25 with fastp and called clones with MiXCR. Every distinct CDR3 protein forms one entry, paired with its most common genes and DNA. Recorded for this sample are 900,000 to 1,000,000 distinct CDR3 sequences; roughly 18% of them occurred a single time. The ten largest clones take up under 6.5% of the sample. Sequencing was performed on blood, either unsorted or a sorted T cell fraction (not recorded which). The origin of the receptors is a human donor who was either an allogeneic HSCT recipient or a stem cell or donor lymphocyte infusion donor (not recorded which). It is not recorded whose cells these are; they may come from a transplant donor.

The gene calls are TRBV20-1 and TRBJ2-7, with TRBD1 matching over 11 bases. The V segment lost 1 base and the J segment 4 bases; nucleotides outside the gene matches: 9. This CDR3 is 16 amino acids long. CDR1 and CDR2 (germline): DFQATT, SNEGSKA (reference sequence). CDR3 sequence (DNA): TGCAGTGCTAGAGGGGGTGGGGACAGGGGGTTTTACGAGCAGTACTTC. Translating gives CSARGGGDRGFYEQYF.

The chain joins TRBV4-3 to TRBJ2-7; TRBD1 agrees at 8 bases. Losses at the gene ends were 2 bases for V and 5 bases for J; bases not matched to a gene: 5. This CDR3 is 14 amino acids long. Germline assignment: CDR1 LGHNA and CDR2 YSLEER. In DNA, the CDR3 is TGCGCCAGCAGCCAATCAGGGGGCGTCAACGAGCAGTACTTC. Encoded protein: CASSQSGGVNEQYF.

The rearrangement uses TRBV30 and TRBJ1-2; tentatively, D is TRBD1 (6 bases). V was shortened by 5 bases and J by 8 bases, with 24 bases between the two germline ends. The CDR3 runs 15 residues. Germline CDR1 reads GTSNPN; CDR2 reads SVGIG (reference sequence). The CDR3 reads CAWGRDKWLGGGYTF. The CDR3 DNA sequence: TGTGCCTGGGGTAGGGACAAATGGCTTGGCGGAGGCTACACCTTC.

This clonotype was detected a few times. V and J are TRBV7-2 and TRBJ1-6; D is perhaps TRBD1 (6 bases). CDR3 length: 17 residues. Germline V lookup: CDR1 SGHTA, CDR2 FQGNSA. The ends were cut back, 0 bases at V and 4 bases at J, with 13 bases in the middle. CDR3 nucleotides: TGTGCCAGCAGCTTAGCCAGGGGAACCGCATATAATTCACCCCTCCACTTT. This encodes CASSLARGTAYNSPLHF. Supplemented by reference TRBV7-2 and TRBJ1-6, the full variable domain reads GAGVSQSPSNKVTEKGKDVELRCDPISGHTALYWYRQSLGQGLEFLIYFQGNSAPDKSGLPSDRFSAERTGGSVSTLTIQRTQQEDSAVYLCASSLARGTAYNSPLHFGNGTRLTVT.

This clonotype showed up just a few times. DNA of the CDR3: TGCAGCGTCTCCTCCCCAATCTCCTACGAGCAGTACTTC. Translation gives CSVSSPISYEQYF. This chain links TRBV29-1 with TRBJ2-7; unclear D gene. The CDR3 length is 13 residues. Trimming removed 6 bases from V and 0 bases from J, with 12 bases in between. CDR1 and CDR2 (germline): SQVTM, ANQGSEA.